This T cell receptor beta chain was sequenced in a study of T cell repertoires in cytomegalovirus infection. Looking at the study overall: Both a matching HLA type and CMV infection were indicated by public TCR beta signatures. Study-level findings and limits: Cumulative public TCR beta family frequency identified CMV carriers with the relevant HLA.

From the reads, TCRdb called clonotypes with MiXCR, one entry per CDR3 protein. The table lists more than 250,000 distinct CDR3 sequences, just under 25% of them singletons. Germline V lookup: CDR1 SGHTA, CDR2 FQGNSA. Trimming took 5 bases from V and 1 from J, leaving 13 bases between them. The CDR3 covers 15 residues. This clonotype was recorded at least ten times. The antigen is not known. The sample consisted of cultured PBMCs, taken from culture after CMV antigen stimulation. The chain has TRBV7-2 and TRBJ2-3; D call uncertain. The sequence came from a human donor in good health (CMV status not recorded). Some clones in this sample may be carry-over from other donors' samples. CDR3: CASSSALIGTDTQYF. Here the CDR3 DNA reads TGTGCCAGCAGCAGCGCACTCATCGGCACAGATACGCAGTATTTT.